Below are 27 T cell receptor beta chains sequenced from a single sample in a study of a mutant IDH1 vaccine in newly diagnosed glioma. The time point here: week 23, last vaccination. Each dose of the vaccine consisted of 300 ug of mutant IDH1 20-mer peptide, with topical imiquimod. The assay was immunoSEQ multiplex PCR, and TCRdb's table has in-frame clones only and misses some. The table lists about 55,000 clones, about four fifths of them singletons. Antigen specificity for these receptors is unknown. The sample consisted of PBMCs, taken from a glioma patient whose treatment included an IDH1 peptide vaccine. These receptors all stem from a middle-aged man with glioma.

The CDR3 nucleotides are TGTGCCAGCAGCTTTAGGGGGCAGGGGAACACTGAAGCTTTCTTT. The encoded protein is CASSFRGQGNTEAFF. The rearrangement joins TRBV7-8 to TRBJ1-1, with TRBD1 matching over 7 bases. The trim removed 3 bases at V and 1 base at J, leaving 5 bases unmatched. The CDR3 is 15 residues long. Germline-derived CDR1 and CDR2 are SGHVS and FQNEAQ.

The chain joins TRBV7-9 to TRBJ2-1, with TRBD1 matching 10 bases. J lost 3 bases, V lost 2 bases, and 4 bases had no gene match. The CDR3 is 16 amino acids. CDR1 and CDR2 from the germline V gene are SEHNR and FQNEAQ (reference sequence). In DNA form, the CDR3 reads TGTGCCAGCAGCTTATCAGGACAGGGGGTCTACAATGAGCAGTTCTTC. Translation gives CASSLSGQGVYNEQFF.

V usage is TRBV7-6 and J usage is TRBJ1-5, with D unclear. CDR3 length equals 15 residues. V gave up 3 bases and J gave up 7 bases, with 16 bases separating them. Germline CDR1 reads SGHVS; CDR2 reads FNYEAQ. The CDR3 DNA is TGTGCCAGCAGCTTGGTCCCAGCTTCAGGCCAGCCCCAGCATTTT. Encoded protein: CASSLVPASGQPQHF.

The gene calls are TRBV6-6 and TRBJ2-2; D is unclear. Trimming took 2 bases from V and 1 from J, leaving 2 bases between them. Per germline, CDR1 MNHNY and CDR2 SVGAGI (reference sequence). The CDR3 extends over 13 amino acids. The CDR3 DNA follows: TGTGCCAGCAGTTACGAGAACACCGGGGAGCTGTTTTTT. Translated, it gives CASSYENTGELFF.

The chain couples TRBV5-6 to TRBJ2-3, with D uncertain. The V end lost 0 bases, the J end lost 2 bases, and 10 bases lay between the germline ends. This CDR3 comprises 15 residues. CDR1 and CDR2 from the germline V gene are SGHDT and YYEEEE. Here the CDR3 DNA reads TGTGCCAGCAGCTTGGAGACTTCAACCACAGATACGCAGTATTTT. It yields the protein CASSLETSTTDTQYF.

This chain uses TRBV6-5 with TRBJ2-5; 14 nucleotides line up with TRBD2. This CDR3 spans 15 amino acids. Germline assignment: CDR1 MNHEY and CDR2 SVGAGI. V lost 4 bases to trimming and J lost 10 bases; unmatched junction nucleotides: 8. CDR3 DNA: TGTGCCAGCAGTTTCCCGACTAGCGGGGGGGCGAACCAGTACTTC. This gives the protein CASSFPTSGGANQYF.

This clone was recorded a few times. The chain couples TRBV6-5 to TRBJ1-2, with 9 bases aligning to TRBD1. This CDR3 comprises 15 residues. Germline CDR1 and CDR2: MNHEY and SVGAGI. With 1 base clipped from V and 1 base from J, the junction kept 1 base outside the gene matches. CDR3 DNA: TGTGCCAGCAGTTACTGGGGACAGGGTAACTATGGCTACACCTTC. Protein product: CASSYWGQGNYGYTF.

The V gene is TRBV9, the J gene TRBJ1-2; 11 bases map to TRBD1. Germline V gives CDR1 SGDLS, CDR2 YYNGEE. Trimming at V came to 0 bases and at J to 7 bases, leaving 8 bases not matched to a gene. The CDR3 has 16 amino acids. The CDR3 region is CASSVAPGQGVFGYTF. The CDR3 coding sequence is TGTGCCAGCAGCGTAGCTCCGGGACAGGGGGTCTTTGGCTACACCTTC.

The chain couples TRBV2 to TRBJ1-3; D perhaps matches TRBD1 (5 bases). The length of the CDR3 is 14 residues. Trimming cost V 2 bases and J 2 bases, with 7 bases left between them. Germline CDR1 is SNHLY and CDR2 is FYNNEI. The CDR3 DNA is TGTGCCAGCAGTGAACCCAGGGCTGGAAACACCATATATTTT. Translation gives CASSEPRAGNTIYF.

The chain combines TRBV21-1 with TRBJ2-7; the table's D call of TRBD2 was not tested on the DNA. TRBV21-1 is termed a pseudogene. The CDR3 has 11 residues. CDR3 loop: CAHGGRYEQYF. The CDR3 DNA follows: TGTGCCCACGGAGGGCGATACGAGCAGTACTTC.

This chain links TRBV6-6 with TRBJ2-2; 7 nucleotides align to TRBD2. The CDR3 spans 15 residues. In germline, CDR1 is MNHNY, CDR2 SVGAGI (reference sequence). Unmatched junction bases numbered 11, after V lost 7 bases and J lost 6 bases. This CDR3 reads CASTPTLTSAGELFF. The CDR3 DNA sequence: TGTGCCAGCACCCCCACCCTCACTAGCGCCGGGGAGCTGTTTTTT.

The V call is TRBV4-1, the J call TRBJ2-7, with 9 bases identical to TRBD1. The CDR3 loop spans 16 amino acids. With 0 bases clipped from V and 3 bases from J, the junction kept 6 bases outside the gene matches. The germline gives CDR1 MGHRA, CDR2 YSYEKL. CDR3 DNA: TGCGCCAGCAGCCAAGAGGGGAGACAGGGGGTCTACGAGCAGTACTTC. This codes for CASSQEGRQGVYEQYF.

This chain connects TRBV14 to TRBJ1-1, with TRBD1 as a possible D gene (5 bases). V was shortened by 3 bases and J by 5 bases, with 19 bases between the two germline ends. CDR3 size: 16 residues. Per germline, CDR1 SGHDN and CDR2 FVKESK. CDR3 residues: CASSHLEGQGRTEAFF. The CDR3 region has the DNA TGTGCCAGCAGCCATTTGGAAGGTCAGGGAAGGACTGAAGCTTTCTTT.

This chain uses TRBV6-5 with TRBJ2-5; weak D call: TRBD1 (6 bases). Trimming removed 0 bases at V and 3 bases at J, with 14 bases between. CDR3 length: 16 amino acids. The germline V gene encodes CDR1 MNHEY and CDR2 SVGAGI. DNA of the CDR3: TGTGCCAGCAGTTACTCGATTCAGGGGACGGAAGAGACCCAGTACTTC. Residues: CASSYSIQGTEETQYF.

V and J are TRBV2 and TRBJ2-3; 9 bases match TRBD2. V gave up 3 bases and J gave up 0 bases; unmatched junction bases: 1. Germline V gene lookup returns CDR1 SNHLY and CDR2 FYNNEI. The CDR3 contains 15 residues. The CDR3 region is CASSETSGSTDTQYF. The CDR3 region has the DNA TGTGCCAGCAGTGAGACTAGCGGTAGCACAGATACGCAGTATTTT.

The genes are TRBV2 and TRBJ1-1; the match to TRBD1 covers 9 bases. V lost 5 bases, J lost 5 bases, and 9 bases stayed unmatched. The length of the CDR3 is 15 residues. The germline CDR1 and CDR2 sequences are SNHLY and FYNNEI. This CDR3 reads CASSRTGQGKTEAFF. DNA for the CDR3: TGTGCCAGCAGTAGGACGGGACAGGGAAAGACTGAAGCTTTCTTT.

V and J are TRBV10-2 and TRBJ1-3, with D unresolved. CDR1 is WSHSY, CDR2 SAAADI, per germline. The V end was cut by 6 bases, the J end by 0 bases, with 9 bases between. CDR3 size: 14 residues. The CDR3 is CASRDLSSGNTIYF. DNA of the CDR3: TGCGCCAGCAGGGACCTGAGCTCTGGAAACACCATATATTTT.

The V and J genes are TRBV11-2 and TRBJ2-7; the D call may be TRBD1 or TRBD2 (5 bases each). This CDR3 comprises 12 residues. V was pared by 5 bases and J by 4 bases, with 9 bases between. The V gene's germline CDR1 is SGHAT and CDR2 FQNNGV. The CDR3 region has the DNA TGTGCCAGCAGCCGGGGCGATTACGAGCAGTACTTC. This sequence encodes CASSRGDYEQYF.

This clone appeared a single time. CDR3 amino acids: CASSIYRGQNTEAFF. The DNA of the CDR3 is TGTGCCAGCAGTATATACAGGGGACAGAACACTGAAGCTTTCTTT. V and J are TRBV6-5 and TRBJ1-1, with 7 bases fitting TRBD1. The germline CDR1 and CDR2 sequences are MNHEY and SVGAGI. Trimming took 5 bases from V and 1 from J; bases not matched to a gene: 7. The CDR3 contains 15 residues.

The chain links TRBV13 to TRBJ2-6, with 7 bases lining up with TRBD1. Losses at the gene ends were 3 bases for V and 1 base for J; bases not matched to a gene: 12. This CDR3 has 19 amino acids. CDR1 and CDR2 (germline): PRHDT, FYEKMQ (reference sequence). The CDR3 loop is CASSFSVDRVVSGANVLTF. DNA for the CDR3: TGTGCCAGCAGCTTTAGCGTCGACAGGGTCGTTTCTGGGGCCAACGTCCTGACTTTC.

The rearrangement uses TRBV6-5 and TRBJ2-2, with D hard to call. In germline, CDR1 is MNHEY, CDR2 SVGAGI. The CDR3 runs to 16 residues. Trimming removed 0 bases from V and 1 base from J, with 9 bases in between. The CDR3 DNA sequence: TGTGCCAGCAGTTACTCCCTGTGGCGGAACACCGGGGAGCTGTTTTTT. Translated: CASSYSLWRNTGELFF.

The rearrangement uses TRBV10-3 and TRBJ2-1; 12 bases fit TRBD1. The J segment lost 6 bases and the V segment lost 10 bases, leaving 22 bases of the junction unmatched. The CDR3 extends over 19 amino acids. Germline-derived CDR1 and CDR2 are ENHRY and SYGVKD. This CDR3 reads CATARDRGRKRGPTNEQFF. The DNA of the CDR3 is TGTGCCACTGCCCGGGACAGGGGGCGAAAAAGGGGGCCCACCAATGAGCAGTTCTTC.

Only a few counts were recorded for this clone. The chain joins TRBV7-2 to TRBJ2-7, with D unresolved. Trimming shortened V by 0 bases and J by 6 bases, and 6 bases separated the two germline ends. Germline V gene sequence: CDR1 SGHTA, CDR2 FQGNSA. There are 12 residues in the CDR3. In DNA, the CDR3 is TGTGCCAGCAGCTTAGCCGGTCGCGAGCAGTACTTC. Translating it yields CASSLAGREQYF.

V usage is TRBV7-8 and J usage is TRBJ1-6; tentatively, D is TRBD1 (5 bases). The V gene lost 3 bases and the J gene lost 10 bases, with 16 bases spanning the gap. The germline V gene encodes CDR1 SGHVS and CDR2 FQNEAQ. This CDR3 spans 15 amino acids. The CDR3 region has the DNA TGTGCCAGCAGCTTGAGCTGGGACTTGGGGTCACCCCTCCACTTT. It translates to CASSLSWDLGSPLHF.

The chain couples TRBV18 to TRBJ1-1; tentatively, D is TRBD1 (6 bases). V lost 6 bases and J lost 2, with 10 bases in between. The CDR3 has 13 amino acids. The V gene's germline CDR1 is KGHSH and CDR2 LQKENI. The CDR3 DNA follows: TGTGCCAGCTCGGACAGTGCTAACACTGAAGCTTTCTTT. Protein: CASSDSANTEAFF.

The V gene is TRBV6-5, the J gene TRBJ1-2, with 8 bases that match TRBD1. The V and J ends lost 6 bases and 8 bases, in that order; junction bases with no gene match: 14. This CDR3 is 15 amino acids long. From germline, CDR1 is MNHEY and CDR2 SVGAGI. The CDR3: CASRLLPDRGYGYTF. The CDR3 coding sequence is TGTGCCAGCAGACTACTACCCGACAGGGGTTACGGCTACACCTTC.

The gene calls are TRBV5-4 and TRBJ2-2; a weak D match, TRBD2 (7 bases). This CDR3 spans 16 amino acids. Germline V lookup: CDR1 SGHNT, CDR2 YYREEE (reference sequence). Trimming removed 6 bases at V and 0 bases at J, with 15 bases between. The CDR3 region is CASNQGGGTNTGELFF. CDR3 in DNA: TGTGCCAGCAACCAAGGGGGGGGAACGAACACCGGGGAGCTGTTTTTT.